This T cell receptor beta chain was documented in a study of CD8+CD57+ T cells in acquired aplastic anemia. The template used for profiling TCR beta VDJ and CDR3 was genomic DNA. From the reads, TCRdb called clonotypes with MiXCR, one entry per CDR3 protein. The data contain hundreds of thousands of distinct CDR3 sequences, 65% to 80% of them singletons. The CDR3 sequence is 16 residues long. CDR1 is SGHTA, CDR2 FQGNSA, per germline. V was clipped by 2 bases and J by 12 bases, with 24 bases between them. The sample comprised sorted CD4+, CD8+, or CD8+CD57+ T cells (not recorded which) from PBMCs. This chain uses TRBV7-2 with TRBJ2-3; D is perhaps TRBD1 (5 bases). This TCR came from a human donor in good health, serving as a control. This CDR3 is CASSLTLGAANSNQYF. CDR3 sequence (DNA): TGTGCCAGCAGCTTAACGTTAGGGGCGGCCAATAGCAATCAGTATTTT.